Reported below is one T cell receptor (beta chain). This entry comes from a study of blood T cells in healthy people across ages. Whole-study context: Using template switching, researchers captured about one barcoded beta molecule for each two T cells.

Extraction yielded at least 6 micrograms of total RNA per sample. It was with a sample-barcoded 5' primer and a J-beta primer mix that a second PCR of about 7 to 12 cycles was run. Per sample, CDR3-containing paired-end reads numbered at least 2.5 million. TCRdb re-called the 5' RACE reads through MiXCR, storing one row per CDR3 protein. The sample lists about 600,000 distinct CDR3 sequences, less than 60% occurring once. The CDR3 consists of 12 residues. Germline CDR1 reads SEHNR; CDR2 reads FQNEAQ (reference sequence). The V gene lost 5 bases and the J gene lost 4 bases, with 8 bases spanning the gap.

The material sequenced was blood. The clonotype comes from an elderly man in good health. The chain joins TRBV7-9 to TRBJ1-1; D not resolved. Here the CDR3 reads CASSDYRTEAFF. The CDR3 DNA follows: TGTGCCAGCAGCGACTACCGCACTGAAGCTTTCTTT.